A selection of T cell receptor beta chains follows, all from one sample in a study of brain T cells in children with intractable seizures. Assay used: immunoSEQ multiplex PCR; TCRdb lists only in-frame clones, some missing. The sample carries around 1,500 clones, 83% recorded once. This sample comprised resected brain tissue, obtained at surgery. The receptors were sampled from a boy under 18 with focal cortical dysplasia and intractable seizures. The CDR3 runs from the conserved cysteine through the conserved F or W. A D gene is named only where the DNA matches it firmly. For some rows the clone size is stated as once, few or many, or as a class when expanded; others skip it.

d_gene,j_gene,v_gene,abundance,len,CDR3nt,CDR3aa
NA,TRBJ2-2,TRBV6-5,NA,14,TGTGCCAGCAGTTACTCTTGGAACACCGGGGAGCTGTTTTTT,CASSYSWNTGELFF
TRBD2,TRBJ2-3,TRBV11-2,NA,18,TGTGCCAGCAGCGCCCTTAAGGTCGGGGGGGCACGAACAGATACGCAGTATTTT,CASSALKVGGARTDTQYF
TRBD2,TRBJ2-3,TRBV9,NA,15,TGTGCCAGCAGCGCCTACGGGGGGGCATCAGATACGCAGTATTTT,CASSAYGGASDTQYF
TRBD2,TRBJ2-1,TRBV6-1,NA,15,TGTGCCAGCAGTGAACTAGCGGGCTCCTACAATGAGCAGTTCTTC,CASSELAGSYNEQFF
NA,TRBJ1-3,TRBV9,NA,15,TGTGCCAGCAGTCAGGAGTCAAACTCTGGAAACACCATATATTTT,CASSQESNSGNTIYF
TRBD1,TRBJ1-1,TRBV10-3,NA,15,TGTGCCATCAGTGAGCCACGGACAGGCGAAACTGAAGCTTTCTTT,CAISEPRTGETEAFF
TRBD1,TRBJ2-2,TRBV24-1,NA,18,TGTGCCACCAGTGATTTAGGAAGTGGGACAGGGGTCACCGGGGAGCTGTTTTTT,CATSDLGSGTGVTGELFF
NA,TRBJ2-3,TRBV5-1,NA,15,TGCGCCAGCAGCTTGGGACAGTACACGGCAGATACGCAGTATTTT,CASSLGQYTADTQYF
NA,TRBJ2-5,TRBV5-1,once,20,TGCGCCAGCAGTTTGTCGGACATCGTCTTCCCCAGTCCGGGCACAGAGACCCAGTACTTC,CASSLSDIVFPSPGTETQYF
NA,TRBJ2-5,TRBV18,NA,14,TGTGCCAGCTCACCCCCCGGACGGCAAGAGACCCAGTACTTC,CASSPPGRQETQYF
NA,TRBJ2-2,TRBV5-6,NA,15,TGTGCCAGCAGCCTGACTGGGCCCCGCACCGGGGAGCTGTTTTTT,CASSLTGPRTGELFF
NA,TRBJ2-2,TRBV6-5,NA,14,TGTGCCAGCGCCAGGGGGGAACACACCGGGGAGCTGTTTTTT,CASARGEHTGELFF
TRBD2,TRBJ2-5,TRBV7-8,NA,16,TGTGCCAGCAGCTTACTCCTAGCGGGGCCTCAAGAGACCCAGTACTTC,CASSLLLAGPQETQYF
TRBD1,TRBJ1-2,TRBV5-1,once,13,TGCGCCAGCAGCGCGACAGGGAGGTATGCGTACACCTTC,CASSATGRYAYTF
NA,TRBJ2-5,TRBV5-1,once,13,TGCGCCAGCAGCTTGACCCAACAAGAGACCCAGTACTTC,CASSLTQQETQYF
NA,TRBJ1-3,TRBV4-2,NA,14,TGTGCCAGCAGCCAGGGGACCCCCGGGGACACCATATATTTT,CASSQGTPGDTIYF
NA,TRBJ1-1,TRBV5-1,NA,16,TGCGCCAGCAGCTTGGCCGGACAGTCAGGAGGCACTGAAGCTTTCTTT,CASSLAGQSGGTEAFF
TRBD1,TRBJ2-1,TRBV7-9,NA,14,TGTGCCAGCAGCTTGACAGGGGGCATTCATGAGCAGTTCTTC,CASSLTGGIHEQFF
NA,TRBJ1-2,TRBV2,NA,17,TGTGCCAGCAGTGAAGGGACCTCTGCAAGTGGCCGCTATGGCTACACCTTC,CASSEGTSASGRYGYTF
NA,TRBJ2-7,TRBV5-1,once,14,TGCGCCAGCAGCTTGGAGGGTCTCGCCTACGAGCAGTACTTC,CASSLEGLAYEQYF
NA,TRBJ2-1,TRBV7-9,NA,16,TGTGCCAGCAGCTTAGTGAGGCTAGCTATATACAATGAGCAGTTCTTC,CASSLVRLAIYNEQFF
NA,TRBJ1-3,TRBV11-2,NA,16,TGTGCCAGCAGCCGCAGAGACAGCCCCTCTGGAAACACCATATATTTT,CASSRRDSPSGNTIYF
NA,TRBJ1-4,TRBV2,NA,19,TGTGCCAGCAGTGATCGTAAGTCGGACGCAGACGCAACTAATGAAAAACTGTTTTTT,CASSDRKSDADATNEKLFF
NA,TRBJ2-7,TRBV18,NA,18,TGTGCCAGCTCACCACCCGCGCAGGGACCCTCCAACTACTACGAGCAGTACTTC,CASSPPAQGPSNYYEQYF
NA,TRBJ2-5,TRBV9,NA,15,TGTGCCAGCAGCCTCACGCCCAGAAGAGAAGAGACCCAGTACTTC,CASSLTPRREETQYF
TRBD2,TRBJ2-6,TRBV2,NA,18,TGTGCCAGCAGTAGTAGCGGGGGGGCCTTCTCTGGGGCCAACGTCCTGACTTTC,CASSSSGGAFSGANVLTF
NA,TRBJ2-6,TRBV7-8,NA,16,TGTGCCAGCAGCTTGGACGCAGGCTCTGGGGCCAACGTCCTGACTTTC,CASSLDAGSGANVLTF
NA,TRBJ2-2,TRBV7-2,NA,14,TGTGCCAGCAGCTTAGGTCGGGTTACCGGGGAGCTGTTTTTT,CASSLGRVTGELFF
NA,TRBJ2-2,TRBV5-1,NA,15,TGCGCCAGCAGCTTGGGCGGAGGTCAACCGGGGGAGCTGTTTTTT,CASSLGGGQPGELFF
NA,TRBJ2-3,TRBV24-1,NA,15,TGTGCCACCAGTGACGCGGGGATGGGCACAGATACGCAGTATTTT,CATSDAGMGTDTQYF
TRBD1,TRBJ1-2,TRBV18,NA,15,TGTGCCAGCTCGAGACAGGGTGATGGTGGATATGGCTACACCTTC,CASSRQGDGGYGYTF
NA,TRBJ1-2,TRBV4-1,NA,14,TGCGCCAGCAGCCAAGAAACAGGGCCCTATGGCTACACCTTC,CASSQETGPYGYTF
NA,TRBJ1-5,TRBV12-3/TRBV12-4,NA,12,TGTGCCAGCACCCAGGGCAATCAGCCCCAGCATTTT,CASTQGNQPQHF
TRBD1,TRBJ1-2,TRBV7-3,few,14,TGTGCCAGCAGCTTAAACGGACAGGGCTATGGCTACACCTTC,CASSLNGQGYGYTF
NA,TRBJ1-2,TRBV12-3/TRBV12-4,NA,13,TGTGCCAGCAGTCGGGACCGAAACTATGGCTACACCTTC,CASSRDRNYGYTF
NA,TRBJ1-4,TRBV7-6,NA,18,TGTGCCAGCAGCCCCCTCGGGGGGCCTAGCGCAACTAATGAAAAACTGTTTTTT,CASSPLGGPSATNEKLFF
TRBD1,TRBJ1-2,TRBV30,NA,13,TGTGCCTGGACCCCAACAGGGGGCTATGGCTACACCTTC,CAWTPTGGYGYTF
TRBD1,TRBJ2-1,TRBV4-1,NA,16,TGCGCCAGCAGCCAAGAGGTCCAGGGGGCCTACAATGAGCAGTTCTTC,CASSQEVQGAYNEQFF
NA,TRBJ1-1,TRBV19,NA,14,TGTGCCAGTAGTATCTCAGAGACCTTCGATGAAGCTTTCTTT,CASSISETFDEAFF
TRBD1,TRBJ1-4,TRBV11-2,NA,15,TGTGCCAGCAGCTTAGGTGACAGGGATAATGAAAAACTGTTTTTT,CASSLGDRDNEKLFF
NA,TRBJ1-2,TRBV12-1,NA,13,TGTGCCAGCAGCTTTGGGACACAGTATGGCTACACCTTC,CASSFGTQYGYTF
NA,TRBJ2-5,TRBV7-6,NA,16,TGTGCCAGCAGCTTAGTGGGACACATGAACCAAGAGACCCAGTACTTC,CASSLVGHMNQETQYF
NA,TRBJ1-2,TRBV6-5,few,14,TGTGCCAGCAGTTACTCGAGTTTGCAGTCTGGCTACACCTTC,CASSYSSLQSGYTF
TRBD2,TRBJ2-1,TRBV5-5,NA,15,TGTGCCAGCAGCTTACTAGCGGGGGGGCGTGGTGAGCAGTTCTTC,CASSLLAGGRGEQFF
NA,TRBJ1-1,TRBV5-1,NA,16,TGCGCCAGCAGCCTAAATGCCGGGACGGTGAACACTGAAGCTTTCTTT,CASSLNAGTVNTEAFF
NA,TRBJ2-3,TRBV5-1,NA,14,TGCGCCAGCAGACGAAGCCTAATGACAGATACGCAGTATTTT,CASRRSLMTDTQYF
NA,TRBJ2-5,TRBV7-9,NA,16,TGTGCCAGCAGCAGTCGTGGGGACGGCAAGTGGGAGACCCAGTACTTC,CASSSRGDGKWETQYF
TRBD1,TRBJ2-3,TRBV6-1,NA,15,TGTGCCAGCAGTGAGTTACAGGGGGCCCCAGATACGCAGTATTTT,CASSELQGAPDTQYF
NA,TRBJ2-5,TRBV7-8,NA,15,TGTGCCAGCAGCCCCCGGCTGTGGGGCCAAGAGACCCAGTACTTC,CASSPRLWGQETQYF
NA,TRBJ1-2,TRBV4-1,NA,14,TGCGCCAGCAGCCCCGGGGCCTCCGGGTATGGCTACACCTTC,CASSPGASGYGYTF
TRBD1,TRBJ1-1,TRBV19,NA,15,TGTGCCAGTAGTACCGACGACAGGGGGAACACTGAAGCTTTCTTT,CASSTDDRGNTEAFF